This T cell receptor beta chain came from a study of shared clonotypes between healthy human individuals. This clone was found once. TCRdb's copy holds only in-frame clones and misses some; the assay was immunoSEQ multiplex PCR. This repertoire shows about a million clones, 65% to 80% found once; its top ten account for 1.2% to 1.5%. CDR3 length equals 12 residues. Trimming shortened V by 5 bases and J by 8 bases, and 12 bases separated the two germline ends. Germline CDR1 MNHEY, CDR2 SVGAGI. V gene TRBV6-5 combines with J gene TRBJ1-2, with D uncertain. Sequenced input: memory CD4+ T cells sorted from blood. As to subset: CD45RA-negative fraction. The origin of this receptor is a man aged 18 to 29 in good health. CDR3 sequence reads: CASSNQAYGYTF. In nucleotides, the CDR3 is TGTGCCAGCAGTAATCAGGCTTACGGCTACACCTTC.